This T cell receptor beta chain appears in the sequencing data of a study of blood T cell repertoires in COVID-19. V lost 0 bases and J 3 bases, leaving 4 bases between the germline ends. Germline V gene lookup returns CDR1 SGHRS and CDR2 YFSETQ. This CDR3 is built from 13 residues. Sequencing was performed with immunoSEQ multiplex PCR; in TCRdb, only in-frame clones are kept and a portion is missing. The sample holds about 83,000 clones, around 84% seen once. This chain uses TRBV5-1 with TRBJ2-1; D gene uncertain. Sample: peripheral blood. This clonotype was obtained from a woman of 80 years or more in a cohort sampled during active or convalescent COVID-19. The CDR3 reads CASSLGDYNEQFF. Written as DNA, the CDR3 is TGCGCCAGCAGCTTGGGAGACTACAATGAGCAGTTCTTC.